The clone carrying this T cell receptor beta chain was observed a handful of times. Its antigen is not known. This specimen belongs to a study of regulatory T cells in long-lasting Graves disease. The CDR3 is 17 residues long. The V end lost 3 bases, the J end lost 0 bases, and 20 bases lay between the germline ends. Per the germline V gene, CDR1 is DFQATT and CDR2 is SNEGSKA (reference sequence). The time point was: persistent/refractory GD, antithyroid drugs over 5 years with positive TRAb. Construction of the TCR library relied on RNA isolated from PBMCs. Roughly 10-milliliter peripheral blood samples went into EDTA tubes. Relying on iRepertoire HTBI primers and Arm-PCR of CDR3 regions, the team built TCR beta libraries. TCRdb reanalysed the multiplex PCR reads using MiXCR and keeps one entry per CDR3 protein. Here the sample spans over 300,000 distinct CDR3 sequences, roughly a fifth being singletons.

Overall study findings and caveats: Those with persistent disease had in common more public clonotypes (around 2,700) than new patients (approximately 990).

The V call is TRBV20-1, the J call TRBJ1-1; D is possibly TRBD1 (6 bases). The receptor was isolated from a female donor with Graves disease. This sample comprised peripheral blood mononuclear cells (PBMCs), obtained when the disease was refractory, from a patient treated with antithyroid drugs. CDR3 amino acids: CSARDLFAGALNTEAFF. CDR3 bases: TGCAGTGCTAGGGACCTCTTTGCGGGGGCCTTGAACACTGAAGCTTTCTTT.